The present entry profiles one TCR beta chain with its context. The antigen is not known. This entry comes from a study of cytomegalovirus exposure and HLA in healthy donors. General observations from the study: Trimming of TCR beta V- and J-genes showed a link, identified in a later analysis, to a missense DCLRE1C variant. The authors excluded some V segments, including TRBV6-2 and TRBV6-3, as indistinguishable. TCR beta sequences numbering around 15,000 were associated with HLA alleles at 0.05 false discovery rate in a later analysis.

The V gene's germline CDR1 is MNHEY and CDR2 SVGAGI. V trimming: 4 bases; J trimming: 4 bases; junction bases outside the gene matches: 5. The CDR3 covers 15 residues. The PCR contained 60 Vbeta and 13 Jbeta primers. TCRdb's table, derived via immunoSEQ multiplex PCR, lists solely in-frame clones and lacks some. The sample carries roughly 110,000 clones, around 73% recorded once. The source is a young man in good health and CMV-seronegative. The V gene is TRBV6-5, the J gene TRBJ1-1; TRBD1 matches at 11 bases. Sequenced material: PBMCs. The CDR3 reads CASSWWTGGPTEAFF. The CDR3 DNA follows: TGTGCCAGCAGTTGGTGGACAGGGGGCCCCACTGAAGCTTTCTTT.